Sequencing of this TCR beta chain was carried out in a study of PD-L1 blockade in urothelial cancer. Data came from immunoSEQ multiplex PCR; TCRdb stores just in-frame clones and leaves some out. The data hold about 48,000 clones, with approximately 83% observed a single time. Trimming removed 6 bases from V and 9 bases from J; junction bases left unmatched: 11. The germline CDR1 and CDR2 sequences are SGHAT and FQNNGV. This CDR3 spans 15 amino acids. The time point was: peripheral blood 6 weeks after treatment start. The patients' disease, urothelial carcinoma, was locally advanced or metastatic. The sequenced sample was PBMCs, obtained around atezolizumab (anti-PD-L1) treatment. The V gene is TRBV11-2, the J gene TRBJ2-1, with TRBD1 identical over 10 bases. This receptor was obtained from a man aged 55 to 70 with urothelial cancer. CDR3 nucleotides: TGTGCCAGCAGGTCACCGGGACAGGGGTCCGGTGAGCAGTTCTTC. It translates to CASRSPGQGSGEQFF.